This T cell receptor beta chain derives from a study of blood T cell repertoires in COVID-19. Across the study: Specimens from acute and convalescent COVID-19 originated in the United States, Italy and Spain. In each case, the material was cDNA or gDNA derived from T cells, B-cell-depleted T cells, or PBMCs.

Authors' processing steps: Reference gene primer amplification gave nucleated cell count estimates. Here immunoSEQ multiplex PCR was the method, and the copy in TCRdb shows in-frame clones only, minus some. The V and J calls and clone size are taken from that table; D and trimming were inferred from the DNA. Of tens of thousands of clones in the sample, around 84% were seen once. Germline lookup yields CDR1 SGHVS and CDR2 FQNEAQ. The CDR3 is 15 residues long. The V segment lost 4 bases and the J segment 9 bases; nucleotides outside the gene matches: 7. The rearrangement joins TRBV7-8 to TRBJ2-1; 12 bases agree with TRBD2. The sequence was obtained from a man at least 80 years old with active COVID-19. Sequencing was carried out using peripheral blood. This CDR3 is CASSSGLAGILEQFF. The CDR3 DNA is TGTGCCAGCAGCTCCGGACTAGCGGGAATTCTTGAGCAGTTCTTC.